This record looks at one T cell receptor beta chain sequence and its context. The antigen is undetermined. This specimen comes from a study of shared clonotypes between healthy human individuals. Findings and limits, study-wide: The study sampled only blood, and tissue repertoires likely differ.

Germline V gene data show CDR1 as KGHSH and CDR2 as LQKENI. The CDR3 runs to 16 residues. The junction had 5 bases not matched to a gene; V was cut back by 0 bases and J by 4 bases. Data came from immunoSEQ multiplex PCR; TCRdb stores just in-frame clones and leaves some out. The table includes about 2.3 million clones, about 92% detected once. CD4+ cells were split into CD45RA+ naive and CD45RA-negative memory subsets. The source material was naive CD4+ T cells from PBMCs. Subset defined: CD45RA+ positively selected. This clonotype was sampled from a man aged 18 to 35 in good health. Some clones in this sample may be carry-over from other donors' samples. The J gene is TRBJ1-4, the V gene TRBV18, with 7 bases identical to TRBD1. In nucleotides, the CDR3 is TGTGCCAGCTCACCACCGAAGACAGGGCATAATGAAAAACTGTTTTTT. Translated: CASSPPKTGHNEKLFF.